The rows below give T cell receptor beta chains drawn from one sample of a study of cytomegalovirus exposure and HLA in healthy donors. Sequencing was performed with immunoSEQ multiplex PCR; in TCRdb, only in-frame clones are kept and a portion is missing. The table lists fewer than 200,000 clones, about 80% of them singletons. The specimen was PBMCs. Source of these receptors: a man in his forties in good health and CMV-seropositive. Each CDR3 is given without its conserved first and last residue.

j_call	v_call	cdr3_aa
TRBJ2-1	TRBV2	ASTAPAGGINEQF
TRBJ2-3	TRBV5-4	ASSFFPNEGADTQY
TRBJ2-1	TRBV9	ASSVGSSGSYNEQF
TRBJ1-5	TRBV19	ASSLTGRPASNQPQH
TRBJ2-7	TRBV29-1	SAGQGASYEQY
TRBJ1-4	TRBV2	ASGEQGASEKLF
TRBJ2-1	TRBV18	ASSPQSGSYNEQF
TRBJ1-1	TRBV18	ASSRTEGALGNTEAF
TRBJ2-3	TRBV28	ASTLTGLAGTSTDTQY
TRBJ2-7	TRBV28	ASSMGSSYEQY
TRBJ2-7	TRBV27	ASSRKGQGFYEQY
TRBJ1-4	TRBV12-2	ASRLVFRQGGVEKLF
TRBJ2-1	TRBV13	ASSLGGKGLYNEQF
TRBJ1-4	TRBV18	ASSQTVATNEKLF
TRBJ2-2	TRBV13	ASSLDSWNTGELF
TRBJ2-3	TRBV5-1	ASSLDRTGSPDTQY
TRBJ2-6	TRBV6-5	ASSYSASSGANGLT
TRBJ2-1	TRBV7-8	ASRDGTSGIPSEQF